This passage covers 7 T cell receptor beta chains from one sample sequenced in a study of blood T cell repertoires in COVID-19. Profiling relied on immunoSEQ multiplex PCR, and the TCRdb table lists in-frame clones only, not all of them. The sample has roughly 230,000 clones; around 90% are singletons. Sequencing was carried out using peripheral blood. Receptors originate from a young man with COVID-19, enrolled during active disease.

CDR3 bases: TGCGCCAGCAGCTACGACAGGGGAGGTCGGGATGAAAAACTGTTTTTT. Encoded protein: CASSYDRGGRDEKLFF. The chain couples TRBV5-1 to TRBJ1-4; TRBD1 matches at 8 bases. This CDR3 spans 16 amino acids. Germline V gene lookup returns CDR1 SGHRS and CDR2 YFSETQ. The V segment lost 3 bases and the J segment 6 bases; nucleotides outside the gene matches: 10. Supplemented by reference TRBV5-1 and TRBJ1-4, the full variable domain reads KAGVTQTPRYLIKTRGQQVTLSCSPISGHRSVSWYQQTPGQGLQFLFEYFSETQRNKGNFPGRFSGRQFSNSRSEMNVSTLELGDSALYLCASSYDRGGRDEKLFFGSGTQLSVL.

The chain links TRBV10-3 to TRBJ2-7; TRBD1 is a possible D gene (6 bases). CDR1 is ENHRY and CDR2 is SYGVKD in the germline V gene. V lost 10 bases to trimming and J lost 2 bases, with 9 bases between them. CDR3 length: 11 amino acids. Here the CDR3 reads CASQGTYEQYF. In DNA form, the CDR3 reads TGTGCCAGTCAGGGGACCTACGAGCAGTACTTC.

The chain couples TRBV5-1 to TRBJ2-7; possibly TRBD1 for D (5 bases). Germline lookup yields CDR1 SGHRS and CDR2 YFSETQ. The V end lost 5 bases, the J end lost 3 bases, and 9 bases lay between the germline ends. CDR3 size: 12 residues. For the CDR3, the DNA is TGCGCCAGCAGAGATGACAGCTACGAGCAGTACTTC. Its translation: CASRDDSYEQYF.

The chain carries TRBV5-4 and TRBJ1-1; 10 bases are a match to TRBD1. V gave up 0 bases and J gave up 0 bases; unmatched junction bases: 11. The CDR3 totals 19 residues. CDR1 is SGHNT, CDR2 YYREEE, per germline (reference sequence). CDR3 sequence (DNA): TGTGCCAGCAGCTTGGTGCGACAGGGGGCGATGGGCCTGAACACTGAAGCTTTCTTT. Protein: CASSLVRQGAMGLNTEAFF. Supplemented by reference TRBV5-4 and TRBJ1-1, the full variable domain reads ETGVTQSPTHLIKTRGQQVTLRCSSQSGHNTVSWYQQALGQGPQFIFQYYREEENGRGNFPPRFSGLQFPNYSSELNVNALELDDSALYLCASSLVRQGAMGLNTEAFFGQGTRLTVV.

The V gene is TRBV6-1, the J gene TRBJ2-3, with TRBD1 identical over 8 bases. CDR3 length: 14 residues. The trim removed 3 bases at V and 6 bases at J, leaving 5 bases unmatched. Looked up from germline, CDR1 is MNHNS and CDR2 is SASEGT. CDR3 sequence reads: CASSDRGQGDTQYF. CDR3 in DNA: TGTGCCAGCAGTGACAGGGGGCAAGGGGATACGCAGTATTTT.

This chain's CDR3 is CASRLDGEAFF. CDR3 bases: TGTGCCAGCAGGCTAGACGGCGAAGCTTTCTTT. The V and J genes are TRBV6-5 and TRBJ1-1, with D uncertain. Germline CDR1 reads MNHEY; CDR2 reads SVGAGI. V shed 6 bases and J shed 8 bases, with 10 bases lying between them. This CDR3 has 11 amino acids.

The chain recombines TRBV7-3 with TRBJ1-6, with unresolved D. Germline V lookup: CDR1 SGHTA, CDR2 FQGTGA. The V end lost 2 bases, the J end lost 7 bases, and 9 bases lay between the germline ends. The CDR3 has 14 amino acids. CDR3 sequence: CASSLRGSNSPLHF. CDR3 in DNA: TGTGCCAGCAGCTTACGGGGAAGCAATTCACCCCTCCACTTT.